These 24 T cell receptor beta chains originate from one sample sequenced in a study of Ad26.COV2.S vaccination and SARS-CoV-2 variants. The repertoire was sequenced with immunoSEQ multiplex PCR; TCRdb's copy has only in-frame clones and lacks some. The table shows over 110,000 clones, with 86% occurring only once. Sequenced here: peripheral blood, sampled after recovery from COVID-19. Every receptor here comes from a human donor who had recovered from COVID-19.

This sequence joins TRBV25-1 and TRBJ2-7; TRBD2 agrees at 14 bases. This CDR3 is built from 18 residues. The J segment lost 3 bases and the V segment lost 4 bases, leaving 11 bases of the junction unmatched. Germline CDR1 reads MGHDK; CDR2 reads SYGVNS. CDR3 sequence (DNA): TGTGCCAGCAGTGGCCGGACTAGCGGGGGGAACCTCGGCTACGAGCAGTACTTC. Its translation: CASSGRTSGGNLGYEQYF.

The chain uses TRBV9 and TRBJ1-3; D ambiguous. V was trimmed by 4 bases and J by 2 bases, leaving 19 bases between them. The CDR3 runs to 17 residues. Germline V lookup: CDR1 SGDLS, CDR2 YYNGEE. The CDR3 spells CASSPVDNYTPGNTIYF. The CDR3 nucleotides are TGTGCCAGCAGCCCTGTAGATAACTATACCCCTGGAAACACCATATATTTT. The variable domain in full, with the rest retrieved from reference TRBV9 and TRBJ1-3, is DSGVTQTPKHLITATGQRVTLRCSPRSGDLSVYWYQQSLDQGLQFLIQYYNGEERAKGNILERFSAQQFPDLHSELNLSSLELGDSALYFCASSPVDNYTPGNTIYFGEGSWLTVV.

The CDR3 coding sequence is TGTGCCAGCAGCCGGGAGACTAGCCCTCTTTTAGAGCAGTACTTC. Residues: CASSRETSPLLEQYF. This chain links TRBV3-1 (or the pseudogene TRBV3-2) with TRBJ2-7; 7 bases fit TRBD2. The CDR3 length is 15 residues. The germline V gene has CDR1 LGHDT and CDR2 YNNKEL (reference sequence). Losses at the gene ends were 4 bases for V and 7 bases for J; bases not matched to a gene: 13.

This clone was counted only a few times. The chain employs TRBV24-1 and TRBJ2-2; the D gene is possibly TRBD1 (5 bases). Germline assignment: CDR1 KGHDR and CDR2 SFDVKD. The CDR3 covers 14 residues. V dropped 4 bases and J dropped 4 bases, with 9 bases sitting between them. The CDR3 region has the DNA TGTGCCACCAGTGAGGAGACAGTCACCGGGGAGCTGTTTTTT. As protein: CATSEETVTGELFF.

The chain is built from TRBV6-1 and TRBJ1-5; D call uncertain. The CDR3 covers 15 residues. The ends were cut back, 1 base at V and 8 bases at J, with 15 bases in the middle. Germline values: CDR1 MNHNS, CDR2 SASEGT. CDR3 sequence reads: CASSEVTGGQEPQHF. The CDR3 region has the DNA TGTGCCAGCAGTGAAGTTACGGGAGGGCAGGAGCCCCAGCATTTT.

The CDR3 bases are TGTGCCAGCAACCGGGCGGGGAGCAATCAGCCCCAGCATTTT. It yields the protein CASNRAGSNQPQHF. This sequence joins TRBV27 and TRBJ1-5; D unresolved. Germline V gene data show CDR1 as MNHEY and CDR2 as SMNVEV (reference sequence). This CDR3 is built from 14 residues. Trimming pared 7 bases from V and 1 base from J, leaving 11 bases between.

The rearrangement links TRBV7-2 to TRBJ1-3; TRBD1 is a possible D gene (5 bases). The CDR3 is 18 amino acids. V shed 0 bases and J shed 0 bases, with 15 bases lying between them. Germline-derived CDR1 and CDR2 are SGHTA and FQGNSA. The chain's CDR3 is CASSLAATGTSSGNTIYF. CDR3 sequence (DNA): TGTGCCAGCAGCTTAGCGGCCACGGGGACTTCCTCTGGAAACACCATATATTTT.

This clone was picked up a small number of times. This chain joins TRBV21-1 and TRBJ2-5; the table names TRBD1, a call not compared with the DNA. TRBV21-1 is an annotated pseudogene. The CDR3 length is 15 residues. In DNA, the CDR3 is TGTGCCAGCAGCAAAGCCGGAGGACAGGGAGAGACCCAGTACTTC. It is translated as CASSKAGGQGETQYF.

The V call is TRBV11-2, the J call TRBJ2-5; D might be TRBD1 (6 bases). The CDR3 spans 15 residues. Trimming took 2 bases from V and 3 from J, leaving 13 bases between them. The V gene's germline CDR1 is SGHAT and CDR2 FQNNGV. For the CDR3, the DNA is TGTGCCAGCAGCTTAAGTGGGACAAGCAAAGAGACCCAGTACTTC. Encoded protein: CASSLSGTSKETQYF. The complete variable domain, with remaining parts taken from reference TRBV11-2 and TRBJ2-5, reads EAGVAQSPRYKIIEKRQSVAFWCNPISGHATLYWYQQILGQGPKLLIQFQNNGVVDDSQLPKDRFSAERLKGVDSTLKIQPAKLEDSAVYLCASSLSGTSKETQYFGPGTRLLVL.

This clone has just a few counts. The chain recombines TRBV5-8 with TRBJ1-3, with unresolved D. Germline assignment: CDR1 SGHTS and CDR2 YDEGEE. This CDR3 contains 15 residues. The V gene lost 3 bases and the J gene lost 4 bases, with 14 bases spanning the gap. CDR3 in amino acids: CASSSMRSFGNTIYF. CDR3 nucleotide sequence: TGTGCCAGCAGCTCCATGCGGTCTTTCGGAAACACCATATATTTT.

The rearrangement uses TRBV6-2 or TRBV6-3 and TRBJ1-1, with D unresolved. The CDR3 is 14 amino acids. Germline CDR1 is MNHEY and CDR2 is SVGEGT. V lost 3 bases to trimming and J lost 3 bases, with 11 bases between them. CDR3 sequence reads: CASSYAQWDTEAFF. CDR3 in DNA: TGTGCCAGCAGTTATGCACAGTGGGACACTGAAGCTTTCTTT.

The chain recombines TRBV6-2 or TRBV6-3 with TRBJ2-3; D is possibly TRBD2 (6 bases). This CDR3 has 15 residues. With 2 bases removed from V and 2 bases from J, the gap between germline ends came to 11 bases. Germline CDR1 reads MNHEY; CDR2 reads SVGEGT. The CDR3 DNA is TGTGCCAGCAGTTACGAGTTAGCGGCCACAGATACGCAGTATTTT. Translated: CASSYELAATDTQYF.

This CDR3 is CASSPRGGGTDTQYF. The DNA for the CDR3 is TGTGCCAGCAGCCCGCGGGGGGGCGGGACAGATACGCAGTATTTT. The chain combines TRBV11-2 with TRBJ2-3; 9 nucleotides align to TRBD2. V lost 5 bases to trimming and J lost 3 bases; unmatched junction nucleotides: 6. Germline V CDR1 and CDR2: SGHAT, FQNNGV. This CDR3 comprises 15 residues.

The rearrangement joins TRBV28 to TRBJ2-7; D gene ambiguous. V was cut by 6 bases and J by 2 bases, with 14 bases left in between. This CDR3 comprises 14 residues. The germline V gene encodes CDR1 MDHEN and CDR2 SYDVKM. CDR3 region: CASSFGVKTYEQYF. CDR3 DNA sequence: TGTGCCAGCAGCTTTGGGGTCAAAACCTACGAGCAGTACTTC.

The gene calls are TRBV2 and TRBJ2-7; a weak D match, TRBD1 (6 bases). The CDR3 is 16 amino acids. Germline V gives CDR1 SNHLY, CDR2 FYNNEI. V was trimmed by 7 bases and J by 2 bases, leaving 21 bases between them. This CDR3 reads CASTRPGTSRTYEQYF. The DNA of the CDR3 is TGTGCCAGCACCCGACCGGGGACATCCCGGACCTACGAGCAGTACTTC.

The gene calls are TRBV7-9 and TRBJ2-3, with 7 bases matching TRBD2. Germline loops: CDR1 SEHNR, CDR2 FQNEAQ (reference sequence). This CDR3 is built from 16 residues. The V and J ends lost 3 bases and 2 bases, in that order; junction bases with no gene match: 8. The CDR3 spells CASSFQFAGVTDTQYF. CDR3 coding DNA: TGTGCCAGCAGCTTTCAGTTCGCGGGGGTCACAGATACGCAGTATTTT. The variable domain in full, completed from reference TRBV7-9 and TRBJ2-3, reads DTGVSQNPRHKITKRGQNVTFRCDPISEHNRLYWYRQTLGQGPEFLTYFQNEAQLEKSRLLSDRFSAERPKGSFSTLEIQRTEQGDSAMYLCASSFQFAGVTDTQYFGPGTRLTVL.

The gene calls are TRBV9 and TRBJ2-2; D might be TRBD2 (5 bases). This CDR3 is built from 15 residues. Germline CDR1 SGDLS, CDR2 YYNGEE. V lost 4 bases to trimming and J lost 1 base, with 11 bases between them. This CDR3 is CASSSISENTGELFF. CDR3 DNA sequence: TGTGCCAGCAGCTCCATTAGCGAGAACACCGGGGAGCTGTTTTTT.

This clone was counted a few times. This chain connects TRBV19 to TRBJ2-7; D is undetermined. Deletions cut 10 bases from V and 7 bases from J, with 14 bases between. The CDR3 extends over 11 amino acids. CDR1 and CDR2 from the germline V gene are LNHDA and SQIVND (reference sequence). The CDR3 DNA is TGTGCCACCATAGACCCCGAAGAGCAGTACTTC. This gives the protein CATIDPEEQYF.

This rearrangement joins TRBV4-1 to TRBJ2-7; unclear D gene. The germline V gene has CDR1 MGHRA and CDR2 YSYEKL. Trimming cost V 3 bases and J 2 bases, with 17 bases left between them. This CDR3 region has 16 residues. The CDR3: CASSQVTAKSTYEQYF. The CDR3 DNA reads TGCGCCAGCAGCCAGGTTACAGCCAAATCCACCTACGAGCAGTACTTC.

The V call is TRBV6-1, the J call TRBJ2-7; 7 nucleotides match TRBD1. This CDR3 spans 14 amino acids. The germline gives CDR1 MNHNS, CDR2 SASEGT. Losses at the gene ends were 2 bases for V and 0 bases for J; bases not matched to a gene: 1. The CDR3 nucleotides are TGTGCCAGCAGTGAAACAGGGGTCTCCTACGAGCAGTACTTC. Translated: CASSETGVSYEQYF.

The DNA for the CDR3 is TGCGCCAGCGGGGGGTTGGGTCAGCCCCAGCATTTT. Protein product: CASGGLGQPQHF. The chain couples TRBV4-1 to TRBJ1-5; maybe TRBD1 (5 bases). Germline V CDR1 and CDR2: MGHRA, YSYEKL. Trimming pared 8 bases from V and 6 bases from J, leaving 11 bases between. This CDR3 contains 12 residues.

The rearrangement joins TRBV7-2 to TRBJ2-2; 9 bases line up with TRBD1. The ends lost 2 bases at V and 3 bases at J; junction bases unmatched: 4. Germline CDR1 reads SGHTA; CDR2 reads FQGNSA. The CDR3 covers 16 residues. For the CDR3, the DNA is TGTGCCAGCAGCTTACGGGGACAGGGATACACCGGGGAGCTGTTTTTT. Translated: CASSLRGQGYTGELFF.

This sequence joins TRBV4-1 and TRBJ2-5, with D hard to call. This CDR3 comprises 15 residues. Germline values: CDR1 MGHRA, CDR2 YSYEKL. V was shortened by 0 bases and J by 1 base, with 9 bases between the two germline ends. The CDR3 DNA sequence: TGCGCCAGCAGCCAAGACAACCTGGGCCAAGAGACCCAGTACTTC. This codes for CASSQDNLGQETQYF.

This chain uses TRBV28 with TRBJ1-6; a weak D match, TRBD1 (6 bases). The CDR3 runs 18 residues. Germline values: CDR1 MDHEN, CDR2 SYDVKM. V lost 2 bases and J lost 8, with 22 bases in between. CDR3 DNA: TGTGCCAGCAGTTTACCCCGAGCTGACAGGAATCTTTATTCACCCCTCCACTTT. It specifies CASSLPRADRNLYSPLHF.